The 30 T cell receptor beta chains below come from one sample, sequenced in a study of cytotoxic CD8 clonotypes in ibrutinib-treated CLL. Profiled with immunoSEQ multiplex PCR; TCRdb holds only in-frame clones, not every one. The data contain some 130,000 clones, roughly 84% of them seen just once; the ten biggest clones take up around 3.3%. The sample in question was PBMCs, obtained after 24 months of ibrutinib treatment. The receptors here all came from a human donor with chronic lymphocytic leukemia.

CDR3 nucleotide sequence: TGTGCCAGCAGTGAGACAGGTTCATGGGAGACCCAGTACTTC. Translated: CASSETGSWETQYF. The chain joins TRBV2 to TRBJ2-5, with a weak D call TRBD1 (6 bases). The CDR3 length is 14 residues. The germline V gene encodes CDR1 SNHLY and CDR2 FYNNEI. With 3 bases removed from V and 5 bases from J, the gap between germline ends came to 13 bases.

This sequence joins TRBV18 and TRBJ1-5, with D unresolved. Per the germline V gene, CDR1 is KGHSH and CDR2 is LQKENI. V was shortened by 3 bases and J by 6 bases, with 9 bases between the two germline ends. The CDR3 length is 13 residues. CDR3 sequence reads: CASSPGLGQPQHF. CDR3 DNA: TGTGCCAGCTCACCCGGACTCGGTCAGCCCCAGCATTTT.

This CDR3 is CASSVSGTGSGANVLTF. The CDR3 DNA is TGTGCCAGCAGCGTAAGCGGGACAGGCTCTGGGGCCAACGTCCTGACTTTC. The chain combines TRBV9 with TRBJ2-6; D possibly corresponds to TRBD1 (8 bases). Germline CDR1 SGDLS, CDR2 YYNGEE. CDR3 size: 17 residues. V lost 1 base and J 0 bases, leaving 11 bases between the germline ends. Based on the CDR3 plus reference TRBV9 and TRBJ2-6, the full variable domain is DSGVTQTPKHLITATGQRVTLRCSPRSGDLSVYWYQQSLDQGLQFLIQYYNGEERAKGNILERFSAQQFPDLHSELNLSSLELGDSALYFCASSVSGTGSGANVLTFGAGSRLTVL.

This clone was recorded a few times. This rearrangement joins TRBV9 to TRBJ1-6; no firm D call. V lost 4 bases and J 3 bases, leaving 8 bases between the germline ends. Germline V gene lookup returns CDR1 SGDLS and CDR2 YYNGEE. The CDR3 consists of 14 residues. CDR3 DNA sequence: TGTGCCAGCAGCCCCGGGCTCTATAATTCACCCCTCCACTTT. It codes for CASSPGLYNSPLHF.

V usage is TRBV9 and J usage is TRBJ2-5; D tentatively reads TRBD1 or TRBD2 (5 bases each). V lost 4 bases and J lost 5, with 15 bases in between. Germline V CDR1 and CDR2: SGDLS, YYNGEE. This CDR3 spans 14 amino acids. The CDR3 sequence: CASSLGDLGETQYF. The DNA of the CDR3 is TGTGCCAGCAGCCTCGGGGACCTCGGGGAGACCCAGTACTTC.

V and J are TRBV7-2 and TRBJ2-2, with TRBD2 matching 11 bases. CDR1 SGHTA and CDR2 FQGNSA come from the germline V gene. V was pared by 2 bases and J by 7 bases, with 9 bases of the junction left unmatched. The CDR3 runs to 17 residues. CDR3 in amino acids: CASSLYFSGGAGGELFF. The CDR3 coding sequence is TGTGCCAGCAGCTTATATTTTAGCGGGGGGGCTGGCGGGGAGCTGTTTTTT.

The chain recombines TRBV7-2 with TRBJ1-6; 8 bases fit TRBD1. CDR1 and CDR2 from the germline V gene are SGHTA and FQGNSA. V was clipped by 7 bases and J by 9 bases; unmatched bases: 8. The CDR3 extends over 14 amino acids. The CDR3 sequence: CASTGQGSGSPLHF. In DNA form, the CDR3 reads TGTGCCAGCACCGGACAGGGATCAGGTTCACCCCTCCACTTT.

The CDR3 is CASSLESRVRYTF. The CDR3 DNA sequence: TGTGCCAGCAGCTTAGAGAGCAGGGTGCGCTACACCTTC. The J gene is TRBJ1-2, the V gene TRBV7-9; maybe TRBD1 (5 bases). This CDR3 contains 13 residues. In germline, CDR1 is SEHNR, CDR2 FQNEAQ (reference sequence). V was pared by 1 base and J by 9 bases, with 12 bases between.

The chain uses TRBV7-3 and TRBJ1-2, with 9 bases matching TRBD1. From germline, CDR1 is SGHTA and CDR2 FQGTGA. Trimming took 3 bases from V and 8 from J; bases not matched to a gene: 10. CDR3 size: 15 residues. CDR3 in amino acids: CASSFGHRGPGGYTF. CDR3 DNA sequence: TGTGCCAGCAGCTTTGGTCACAGGGGGCCGGGAGGCTACACCTTC.

The V call is TRBV2, the J call TRBJ2-7; 7 bases are a match to TRBD1. The CDR3 has 13 residues. V shed 10 bases, J shed 1 base, and the junction held 7 bases outside the gene matches. Germline CDR1 is SNHLY and CDR2 is FYNNEI. The CDR3 DNA is TGTGCCACCGGCGAGGGGGCTTCCTACGAGCAGTACTTC. Translating gives CATGEGASYEQYF.

The rearrangement links TRBV7-2 to TRBJ2-1; D perhaps matches TRBD2 (7 bases). This CDR3 has 15 amino acids. Trimming shortened V by 2 bases and J by 4 bases, and 12 bases separated the two germline ends. The germline CDR1 and CDR2 sequences are SGHTA and FQGNSA. The CDR3 nucleotides are TGTGCCAGCAGCTTATCCCGGGGGGCGTACAATGAGCAGTTCTTC. It encodes CASSLSRGAYNEQFF.

The sample holds a few counts of this clone. The chain joins TRBV11-2 to TRBJ2-7, with D possibly TRBD2 on 5 matching bases. With 0 bases removed from V and 6 bases from J, the gap between germline ends came to 9 bases. Germline V lookup: CDR1 SGHAT, CDR2 FQNNGV. The CDR3 runs to 13 residues. In DNA form, the CDR3 reads TGTGCCAGCAGCTTAGATGCCCGGGGCGAGCAGTACTTC. Translating it yields CASSLDARGEQYF.

The chain joins TRBV2 to TRBJ1-1; 10 bases match TRBD1. V was pared by 4 bases and J by 0 bases, with 8 bases of the junction left unmatched. The CDR3 extends over 17 amino acids. Germline CDR1 is SNHLY and CDR2 is FYNNEI. The CDR3 loop is CASSGTGGRDMNTEAFF. CDR3 bases: TGTGCCAGCAGTGGGACAGGGGGGAGGGACATGAACACTGAAGCTTTCTTT.

In regard to this clone: Within the sample, other DNA sequences also encode this same CDR3. The rearrangement links TRBV18 to TRBJ2-7; D gene uncertain. The CDR3 length is 11 residues. Germline V CDR1 and CDR2: KGHSH, LQKENI. V lost 6 bases to trimming and J lost 7 bases, with 10 bases between them. CDR3 amino acids: CASSDLEEQYF. Written as DNA, the CDR3 is TGTGCCAGCTCTGATCTTGAAGAGCAGTACTTC. Based on the CDR3 plus reference TRBV18 and TRBJ2-7, the full variable domain is NAGVMQNPRHLVRRRGQEARLRCSPMKGHSHVYWYRQLPEEGLKFMVYLQKENIIDESGMPKERFSAEFPKEGPSILRIQQVVRGDSAAYFCASSDLEEQYFGPGTRLTVT.

This clone was recorded only once. CDR3 region: CAWSKGIDQPQHF. DNA of the CDR3: TGTGCCTGGAGTAAAGGAATCGATCAGCCCCAGCATTTT. The chain links TRBV30 to TRBJ1-5; D ambiguous. Germline V gives CDR1 GTSNPN, CDR2 SVGIG (reference sequence). V lost 2 bases to trimming and J lost 5 bases, with 10 bases between them. This CDR3 has 13 residues.

V usage is TRBV11-2 and J usage is TRBJ2-1, with D possibly matching TRBD2 (6 bases). This CDR3 is built from 16 residues. Germline-derived CDR1 and CDR2 are SGHAT and FQNNGV. Between the trimmed V and J ends, which lost 4 bases and 12 bases, there was a span of 25 bases. CDR3 sequence reads: CASSSLRVRLARVQFF. CDR3 DNA: TGTGCCAGCAGCTCGCTTAGAGTACGGCTAGCGAGGGTGCAGTTCTTC.

The V call is TRBV7-2, the J call TRBJ2-1; TRBD2 matches at 10 bases. The length of the CDR3 is 18 residues. The V segment lost 1 base and the J segment 5 bases; nucleotides outside the gene matches: 11. The germline V gene encodes CDR1 SGHTA and CDR2 FQGNSA. The CDR3 nucleotides are TGTGCCAGCAGCTTAGGTTCTGCTAGCGGGGGAATTAACAATGAGCAGTTCTTC. Its protein product is CASSLGSASGGINNEQFF.

The chain has TRBV28 and TRBJ2-7; D assignment may be TRBD1 or TRBD2 (5 bases each). From germline, CDR1 is MDHEN and CDR2 SYDVKM. The V and J ends lost 3 bases and 5 bases respectively, with 23 bases between them. This CDR3 has 17 residues. DNA of the CDR3: TGTGCCAGCAGTTTCAGGGTCGGGGCAGGGTACAGGAACGAGCAGTACTTC. This gives the protein CASSFRVGAGYRNEQYF.

This chain joins TRBV6-1 and TRBJ2-5; possible D gene TRBD1, 6 bases. The CDR3 covers 14 residues. V was pared by 1 base and J by 4 bases, with 10 bases between. Germline assignment: CDR1 MNHNS and CDR2 SASEGT. The CDR3 protein is CASSEGTVRETQYF. As DNA, the CDR3 is TGTGCCAGCAGTGAAGGGACAGTAAGAGAGACCCAGTACTTC.

The chain couples TRBV9 to TRBJ1-2; possible D gene TRBD1, 5 bases. CDR3 length equals 13 residues. CDR1 SGDLS and CDR2 YYNGEE come from the germline V gene. V was cut by 4 bases and J by 6 bases, with 13 bases left in between. The CDR3, as DNA: TGTGCCAGCAGCCCGGGGCGGGAAAATGGCTACACCTTC. Translated, it gives CASSPGRENGYTF.

CDR3 coding DNA: TGTGCCAGCAGTTATGTCGGACTAGCGGGCACAGATACGCAGTATTTT. This gives the protein CASSYVGLAGTDTQYF. The chain combines TRBV6-5 with TRBJ2-3; the match to TRBD2 covers 10 bases. This CDR3 is built from 16 residues. The V gene end was trimmed by 3 bases and the J gene end by 1 base; junction bases not matched to a gene: 4. Per the germline V gene, CDR1 is MNHEY and CDR2 is SVGAGI.

The V gene is TRBV7-9, the J gene TRBJ1-2; 8 nucleotides line up with TRBD1. With V trimmed by 2 bases and J by 6 bases, 11 bases remained unmatched. Germline V gene lookup returns CDR1 SEHNR and CDR2 FQNEAQ (reference sequence). The CDR3 spans 16 residues. CDR3 DNA: TGTGCCAGCAGCTTACAGGACAGGGTGACGGCGGATGGCTACACCTTC. This codes for CASSLQDRVTADGYTF.

The CDR3 bases are TGTGCCAGCAGTGTTGCAGGGGGTTGGGCCAACGTCCTGACTTTC. It specifies CASSVAGGWANVLTF. The chain uses TRBV6-4 and TRBJ2-6; 7 nucleotides match TRBD1. CDR3 length equals 15 residues. J gave up 5 bases and V 4 bases, and 5 bases lay outside the gene matches. The germline gives CDR1 MRHNA, CDR2 SNTAGT.

The rearrangement joins TRBV5-4 to TRBJ2-3; D gene uncertain. The CDR3 length is 13 residues. Deletions cut 1 base from V and 3 bases from J, with 6 bases between. Germline V gene lookup returns CDR1 SGHNT and CDR2 YYREEE (reference sequence). The CDR3 reads CASSLPETDTQYF. The DNA for the CDR3 is TGTGCCAGCAGCTTGCCTGAAACAGATACGCAGTATTTT.

V usage is TRBV27 and J usage is TRBJ1-6; D remains unclear. Germline V gives CDR1 MNHEY, CDR2 SMNVEV (reference sequence). V was trimmed by 2 bases and J by 7 bases, leaving 6 bases between them. The CDR3 runs 13 residues. CDR3 sequence reads: CASSLPGNSPLHF. The CDR3 nucleotides read TGTGCCAGCAGTTTACCCGGAAATTCACCCCTCCACTTT.

The CDR3 loop reads CASSWNRGYNEQFF. CDR3 coding DNA: TGCGCCAGCAGCTGGAACCGGGGCTACAATGAGCAGTTCTTC. This chain links TRBV5-1 with TRBJ2-1; perhaps TRBD2 as D (5 bases). CDR1 is SGHRS, CDR2 YFSETQ, per germline. V was cut by 3 bases and J by 3 bases, with 10 bases left in between. CDR3 length: 14 residues.

The rearrangement joins TRBV7-6 to TRBJ2-3; no firm D call. The CDR3 runs to 13 residues. The V gene lost 1 base and the J gene lost 6 bases, with 8 bases spanning the gap. Germline V gene lookup returns CDR1 SGHVS and CDR2 FNYEAQ. DNA for the CDR3: TGTGCCAGCAGCTTAGGCGTCTGGGATACGCAGTATTTT. Translation gives CASSLGVWDTQYF.

The rearrangement uses TRBV30 and TRBJ1-2; 10 positions agree with TRBD1. This CDR3 spans 17 amino acids. Trimming at V came to 1 base and at J to 4 bases, leaving 12 bases not matched to a gene. CDR1 and CDR2 from the germline V gene are GTSNPN and SVGIG (reference sequence). The CDR3 sequence is CAWSDGRTGGLPYGYTF. CDR3 DNA sequence: TGTGCCTGGAGTGACGGGCGGACAGGGGGGTTACCCTATGGCTACACCTTC.

This clone was seen only once. The chain joins TRBV7-9 to TRBJ1-1; D is possibly TRBD1 (5 bases). The V gene lost 7 bases and the J gene lost 1 base, with 16 bases spanning the gap. Germline V gives CDR1 SEHNR, CDR2 FQNEAQ (reference sequence). The CDR3 covers 15 residues. This chain's CDR3 is CASTGIFDRNTEAFF. The CDR3 bases are TGTGCCAGCACCGGCATATTTGACAGGAACACTGAAGCTTTCTTT.

This chain links TRBV7-9 with TRBJ1-3; no clear D gene. The ends were cut back, 5 bases at V and 0 bases at J, with 14 bases in the middle. The germline gives CDR1 SEHNR, CDR2 FQNEAQ (reference sequence). CDR3 length: 16 residues. Here the CDR3 DNA reads TGTGCCAGCAGCGATCATTCAGGCAGCTCTGGAAACACCATATATTTT. This gives the protein CASSDHSGSSGNTIYF.